This paragraph covers one TCR beta chain sequence. What it recognizes is unknown. CDR1 and CDR2 from the germline V gene are DFQATT and SNEGSKA (reference sequence). The CDR3 extends over 10 amino acids. V lost 3 bases to trimming and J lost 9 bases, with 6 bases between them. Sequencing used immunoSEQ multiplex PCR; TCRdb keeps in-frame clones, though not all of them. The data show 26,000 or so clones, with about four fifths seen just once and about a sixth held by the top ten. The entry originates in a study of radiotherapy plus CTLA-4 blockade in lung cancer. Background on the study: Patients showed objective responses in about 20% of cases and disease control in roughly 31%.

Study results and caveats: Expansion in blood of tumor-derived TCR clones was seen after radiotherapy plus ipilimumab. In blood, early T cell clone dynamics reportedly predicted response best, together with interferon-beta.

The specimen was peripheral blood, collected from a patient treated with radiotherapy plus ipilimumab. The receptor was derived from a human donor with non-small cell lung cancer that progressed on radiotherapy plus ipilimumab. The chain is built from TRBV20-1 and TRBJ2-1; D call uncertain. The CDR3, as DNA: TGCAGTGCTAGGGCGGCTGAGCAGTTCTTC. Translation gives CSARAAEQFF.